This TCR beta chain was sequenced for a study of response to subunit inactivated influenza vaccine. Findings and caveats of the study: Authors proposed each seasonal influenza vaccination draws in few new T cells.

One entry per CDR3 protein results from TCRdb running MiXCR on the RT-PCR reads. The sample records roughly 630,000 distinct CDR3 sequences, about 14% being singletons. Concerning this clonotype itself: Its antigen remains unidentified.

J was trimmed by 5 bases and V by 0 bases; bases with no gene match: 3. From germline, CDR1 is MNHEY and CDR2 SMNVEV (reference sequence). The CDR3 spans 14 residues. The source material was PBMCs from blood, sampled roughly 2 weeks before vaccination. This TCR was recovered from a man over 45 who received an inactivated influenza vaccine. The rearrangement joins TRBV27 to TRBJ1-1; TRBD1 matches at 7 bases. The CDR3 nucleotides read TGTGCCAGCAGTTTATCCAGGGGGGCGACTGAAGCTTTCTTT. It specifies CASSLSRGATEAFF.